This TCR beta chain was retrieved from a study of blood T cell repertoires in COVID-19. Here immunoSEQ multiplex PCR was the method, and the copy in TCRdb shows in-frame clones only, minus some. The sample contains tens of thousands of clones, around 83% of which appear only once. The germline V gene has CDR1 SGHTA and CDR2 FQGNSA. V was trimmed by 2 bases and J by 4 bases, leaving 9 bases between them. The length of the CDR3 is 13 residues. This clone appeared once. This chain connects TRBV7-2 to TRBJ2-7; a possible D gene is TRBD2 (7 bases). This TCR derives from a human donor in a cohort sampled during active COVID-19. Sequenced material: peripheral blood. CDR3 loop: CASSLKGGYEQYF. The CDR3 region has the DNA TGTGCCAGCAGCTTAAAGGGGGGGTACGAGCAGTACTTC.